This T cell receptor (beta chain) was obtained from a study of cytomegalovirus exposure and HLA in healthy donors. Study outcomes and limitations: For most subjects, TCR beta sequences were reported to predict HLA-A and HLA-B alleles with accuracy.

Germline V gene data show CDR1 as SGHNT and CDR2 as YYREEE (reference sequence). The CDR3 runs to 14 residues. V was trimmed by 0 bases and J by 0 bases, leaving 6 bases between them. 60 Vbeta and 13 Jbeta primers were used in PCR. The table came from immunoSEQ multiplex PCR; TCRdb's copy has only in-frame clones and leaves some out. The data show about 140,000 clones, roughly 66% seen once. About this clone: What it binds is unknown.

The sequence was collected from a woman aged 60-70 years in good health and CMV-seronegative. The chain has TRBV5-4 and TRBJ1-1; D is ambiguous. Source material: PBMCs. The DNA for the CDR3 is TGTGCCAGCAGCTTGGATCCAATGAACACTGAAGCTTTCTTT. Its translation is CASSLDPMNTEAFF.